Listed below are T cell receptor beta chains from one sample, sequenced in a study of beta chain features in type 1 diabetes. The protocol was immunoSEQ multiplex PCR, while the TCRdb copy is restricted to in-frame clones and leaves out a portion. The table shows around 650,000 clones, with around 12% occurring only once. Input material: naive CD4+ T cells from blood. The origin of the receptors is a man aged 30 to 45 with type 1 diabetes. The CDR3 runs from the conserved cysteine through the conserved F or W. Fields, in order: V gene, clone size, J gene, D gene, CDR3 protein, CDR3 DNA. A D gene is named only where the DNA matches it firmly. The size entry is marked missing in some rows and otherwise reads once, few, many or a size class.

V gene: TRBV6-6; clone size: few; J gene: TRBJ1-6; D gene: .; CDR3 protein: CASSPRDRNSPLHF; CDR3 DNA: TGTGCCAGCAGTCCACGGGATCGCAATTCACCCCTCCACTTT
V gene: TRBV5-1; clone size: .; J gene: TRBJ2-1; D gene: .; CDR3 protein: CASSLSGSSYNEQFF; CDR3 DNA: TGCGCCAGCAGCTTGTCAGGGAGCTCCTACAATGAGCAGTTCTTC
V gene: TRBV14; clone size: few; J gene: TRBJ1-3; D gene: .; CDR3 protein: CASSPLPGAGNTIYF; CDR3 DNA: TGTGCCAGCAGCCCTCTACCGGGGGCTGGAAACACCATATATTTT
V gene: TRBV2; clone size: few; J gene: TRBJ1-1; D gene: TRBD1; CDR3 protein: CASSDRGLGNTEAFF; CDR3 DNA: TGTGCCAGCAGCGACAGGGGGCTAGGGAACACTGAAGCTTTCTTT
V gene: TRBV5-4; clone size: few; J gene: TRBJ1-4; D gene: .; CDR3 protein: CASSLGGMTNEKLFF; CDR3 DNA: TGTGCCAGCAGCCTAGGCGGGATGACTAATGAAAAACTGTTTTTT
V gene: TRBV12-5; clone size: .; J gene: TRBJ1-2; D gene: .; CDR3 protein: CASGLVTGGSGYGYTF; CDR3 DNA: TGTGCTAGTGGTTTGGTAACGGGGGGCTCGGGATATGGCTACACCTTC
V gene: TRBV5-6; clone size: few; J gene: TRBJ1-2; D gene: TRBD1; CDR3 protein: CASSFARDRGIEGYTF; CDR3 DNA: TGTGCCAGCAGTTTCGCCCGGGACAGGGGAATAGAAGGCTACACCTTC
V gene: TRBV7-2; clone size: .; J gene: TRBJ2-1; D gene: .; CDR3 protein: CASHRGRDNEQFF; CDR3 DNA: TGTGCCAGCCACAGGGGGAGGGACAATGAGCAGTTCTTC
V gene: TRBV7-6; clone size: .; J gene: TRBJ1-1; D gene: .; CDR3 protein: CASSLAGAADTEAFF; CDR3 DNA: TGTGCCAGCAGCCTCGCGGGGGCGGCGGACACTGAAGCTTTCTTT
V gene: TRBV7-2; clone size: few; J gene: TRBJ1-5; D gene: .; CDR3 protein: CASSPQGDQPQHF; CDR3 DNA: TGTGCCAGCAGCCCTCAGGGTGATCAGCCCCAGCATTTT
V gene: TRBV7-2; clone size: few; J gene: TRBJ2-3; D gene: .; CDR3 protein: CASSLLGLITDTQYF; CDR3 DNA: TGTGCCAGCAGCTTATTGGGACTCATCACAGATACGCAGTATTTT